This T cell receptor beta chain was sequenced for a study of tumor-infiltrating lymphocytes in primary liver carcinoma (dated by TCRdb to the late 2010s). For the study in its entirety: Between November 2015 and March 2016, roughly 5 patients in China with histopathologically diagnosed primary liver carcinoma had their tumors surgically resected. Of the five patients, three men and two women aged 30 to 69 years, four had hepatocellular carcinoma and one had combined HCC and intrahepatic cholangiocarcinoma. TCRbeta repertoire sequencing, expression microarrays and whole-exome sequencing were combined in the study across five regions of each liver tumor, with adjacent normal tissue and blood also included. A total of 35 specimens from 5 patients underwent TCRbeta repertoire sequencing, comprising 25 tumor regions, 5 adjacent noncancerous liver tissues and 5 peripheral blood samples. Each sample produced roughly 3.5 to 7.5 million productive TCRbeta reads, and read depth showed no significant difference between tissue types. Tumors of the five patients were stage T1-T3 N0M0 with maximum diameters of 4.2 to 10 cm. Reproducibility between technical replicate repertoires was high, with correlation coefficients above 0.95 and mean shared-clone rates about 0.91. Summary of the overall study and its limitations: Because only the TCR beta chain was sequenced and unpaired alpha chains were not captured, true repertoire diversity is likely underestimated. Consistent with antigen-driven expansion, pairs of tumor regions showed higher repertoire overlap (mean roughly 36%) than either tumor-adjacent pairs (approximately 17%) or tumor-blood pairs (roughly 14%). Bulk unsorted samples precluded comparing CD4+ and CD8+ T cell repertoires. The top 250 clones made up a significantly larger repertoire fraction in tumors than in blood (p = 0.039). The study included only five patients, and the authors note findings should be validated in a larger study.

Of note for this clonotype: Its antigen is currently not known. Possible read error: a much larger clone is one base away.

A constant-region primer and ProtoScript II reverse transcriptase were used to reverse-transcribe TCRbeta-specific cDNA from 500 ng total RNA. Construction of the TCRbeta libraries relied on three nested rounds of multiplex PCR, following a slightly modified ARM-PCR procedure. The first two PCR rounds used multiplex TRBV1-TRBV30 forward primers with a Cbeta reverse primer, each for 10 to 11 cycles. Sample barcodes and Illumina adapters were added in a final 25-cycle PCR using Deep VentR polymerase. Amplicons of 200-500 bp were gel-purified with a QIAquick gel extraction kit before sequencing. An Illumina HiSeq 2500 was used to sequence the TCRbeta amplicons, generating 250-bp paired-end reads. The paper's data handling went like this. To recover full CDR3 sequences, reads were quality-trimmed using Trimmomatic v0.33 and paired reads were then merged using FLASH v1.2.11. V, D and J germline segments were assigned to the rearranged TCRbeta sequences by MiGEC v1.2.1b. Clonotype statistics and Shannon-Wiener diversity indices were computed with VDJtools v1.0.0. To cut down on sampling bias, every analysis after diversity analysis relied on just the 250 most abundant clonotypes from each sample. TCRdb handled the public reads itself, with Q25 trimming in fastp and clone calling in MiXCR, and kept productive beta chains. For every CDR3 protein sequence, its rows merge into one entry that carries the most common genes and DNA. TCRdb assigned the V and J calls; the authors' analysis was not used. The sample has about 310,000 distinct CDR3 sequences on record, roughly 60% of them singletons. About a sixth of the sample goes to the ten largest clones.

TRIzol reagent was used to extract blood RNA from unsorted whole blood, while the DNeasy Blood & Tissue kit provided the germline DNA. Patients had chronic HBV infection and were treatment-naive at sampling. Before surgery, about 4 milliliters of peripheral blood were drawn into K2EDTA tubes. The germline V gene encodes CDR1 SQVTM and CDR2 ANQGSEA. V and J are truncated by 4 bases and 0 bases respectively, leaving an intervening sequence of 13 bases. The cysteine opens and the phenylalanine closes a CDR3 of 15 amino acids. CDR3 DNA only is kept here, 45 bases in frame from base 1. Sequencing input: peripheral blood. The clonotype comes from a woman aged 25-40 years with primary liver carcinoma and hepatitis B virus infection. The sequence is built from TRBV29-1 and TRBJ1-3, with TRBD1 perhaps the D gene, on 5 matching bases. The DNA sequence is TGCAGCGTTGTCCTTAGCGGGACCTCTGGAAACACCATATATTTT. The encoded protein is CSVVLSGTSGNTIYF.